This TCR beta chain was recorded in a study of OX40 agonist ivuxolimab in advanced cancers. Overall study: Participants could have had prior anti-PD-1, anti-PD-L1 or anti-CTLA-4 therapy, and approximately 37% had some.

The germline CDR1 and CDR2 sequences are SGHDT and YYEEEE. The CDR3 sequence is 12 residues long. V gave up 3 bases and J gave up 6 bases, with 4 bases separating them. This clone was found once. Clones were sequenced by immunoSEQ multiplex PCR, and TCRdb holds only the in-frame ones, with some missing. The sample yields roughly 80,000 clones, about 93% seen once. The input for sequencing was CD4+ or CD8+ T cells sorted from blood, taken in a trial of the OX40 agonist ivuxolimab. This TCR was sampled from an adult with an advanced solid tumor such as melanoma, head and neck, liver or kidney cancer. This chain joins TRBV5-6 and TRBJ2-6, with no clear D. The CDR3 region has the DNA TGTGCCAGCAGCTCCCCGGCCAACGTCCTGACTTTC. Translating gives CASSSPANVLTF.